Listed below are T cell receptor beta chains from one sample, sequenced in a study of tumor-infiltrating lymphocytes in primary liver carcinoma. Via MiXCR, TCRdb re-called the multiplex PCR reads, giving one row per CDR3 protein. Of tens of thousands of distinct CDR3 sequences listed, less than 85% were seen once; the top ten hold about 16%. The sequencing input was liver tumor tissue from sampling region 4. The receptors here all came from a man aged 40-49 years with primary liver carcinoma and hepatitis B virus infection. The CDR3 runs from the conserved cysteine through the conserved F or W. D genes are given only for firm matches. Size is stated for part of the rows, as once, few or many counts, or as a class when the clone is expanded.

cdr3_nt: TGTGCCACCAGTGATTGGTCGGTAGTTAGCGCAGATACGCAGTATTTT
cdr3_aa: CATSDWSVVSADTQYF
j_call: TRBJ2-3
d_call: .
v_call: TRBV24-1
clone_size: .

cdr3_nt: TGTGCCAGCAGAACGGACTTAACATCGGGTAATGAGCAGTTCTTC
cdr3_aa: CASRTDLTSGNEQFF
j_call: TRBJ2-1
d_call: .
v_call: TRBV28
clone_size: many

cdr3_nt: TGTGCCAGCAGCGTGGATACTAGCAGGAGGTCTCTGTTCTTC
cdr3_aa: CASSVDTSRRSLFF
j_call: TRBJ2-1
d_call: .
v_call: TRBV11-2
clone_size: .

cdr3_nt: TGTGCCAGCAGGGAACAGGGAAAAGAAGCTTTCTTT
cdr3_aa: CASREQGKEAFF
j_call: TRBJ1-1
d_call: .
v_call: TRBV28
clone_size: many

cdr3_nt: TGTGCCAGCACAGCCCTTACCTATTCGCACCAGCATTTT
cdr3_aa: CASTALTYSHQHF
j_call: TRBJ1-5
d_call: .
v_call: TRBV28
clone_size: .

cdr3_nt: TGTGCCAGCAGCTTGGGCCGAGGGGGCGGGGCGCTGTTTTTT
cdr3_aa: CASSLGRGGGALFF
j_call: TRBJ2-2
d_call: .
v_call: TRBV5-5
clone_size: once

cdr3_nt: TGTGCCAGCAGCCAAGATCTGGGGGCTAGCGGGAATGAGCAGTTCTTC
cdr3_aa: CASSQDLGASGNEQFF
j_call: TRBJ2-1
d_call: TRBD2
v_call: TRBV4-2
clone_size: medium-sized

cdr3_nt: TGTGCAAACAGCTCCGGGACAGGGGATAACATTCAGCACTTC
cdr3_aa: CANSSGTGDNIQHF
j_call: TRBJ2-4
d_call: TRBD1
v_call: TRBV11-2
clone_size: .

cdr3_nt: TGTGCCAGTTCACCGGCCGACAGCTATGGCTACATCTTC
cdr3_aa: CASSPADSYGYIF
j_call: TRBJ1-2
d_call: .
v_call: TRBV28
clone_size: .

cdr3_nt: TGTGCCAGCAGTTCGCCCCGGGGGGTTCTCTCCTACGAGCAGTACTTC
cdr3_aa: CASSSPRGVLSYEQYF
j_call: TRBJ2-7
d_call: TRBD2
v_call: TRBV28
clone_size: many